The present T cell receptor beta chain was sequenced within a study of graft-versus-host responses after intestinal transplantation. TCRdb's table, derived via immunoSEQ multiplex PCR, lists solely in-frame clones and lacks some. This table holds 90,000 to 150,000 clones, roughly 95% found once. CDR1 and CDR2 from the germline V gene are LNHDA and SQIVND (reference sequence). The V and J ends lost 3 bases and 1 base respectively, with 4 bases between them. There are 13 residues in the CDR3. Remarks on this clone: The antigen is undetermined.

The clonotype comes from a human donor who received an intestinal transplant. Here the sequenced sample was unstimulated CD8+ T cells sorted from spleen or lymph node cells, taken before intestinal transplant. The V and J genes are TRBV19 and TRBJ2-1; D is undetermined. The CDR3 region has the DNA TGTGCCAGTAGTATCGGTTCCTACAATGAGCAGTTCTTC. Protein: CASSIGSYNEQFF. Complete variable domain (other parts from reference TRBV19 and TRBJ2-1): DGGITQSPKYLFRKEGQNVTLSCEQNLNHDAMYWYRQDPGQGLRLIYYSQIVNDFQKGDIAEGYSVSREKKESFPLTVTSAQKNPTAFYLCASSIGSYNEQFFGPGTRLTVL.